This TCR beta chain was documented in a study of blood T cell repertoires in COVID-19. Whole-study context: PBMCs, B-cell-depleted T cells, or T cells were the source of the cDNA or gDNA that made up the material.

Participants were aged about 18 to 100 years from roughly 25 US areas. Participants' reported clinical history set cohort assignment. Recovered status in Cohort 3 required two negative PCRs, clearance, or symptom resolution. Profiling relied on immunoSEQ multiplex PCR, and the TCRdb table lists in-frame clones only, not all of them. The data contain about 350,000 clones, more than 75% of them seen just once; the ten biggest clones take up approximately 1%. CDR3 length: 15 amino acids. The germline CDR1 and CDR2 sequences are MDHEN and SYDVKM. V shed 2 bases and J 2 bases; nucleotides not matched to a gene: 3.

This TCR came from a woman aged 25 to 39 who had recovered from COVID-19. The V call is TRBV28, the J call TRBJ2-1; 7 nucleotides match TRBD2. The sample was PBMCs or T cells enriched from blood (not recorded which). For the CDR3, the DNA is TGTGCCAGCAGTTTAGGAGCGGGGACCTACAATGAGCAGTTCTTC. Protein: CASSLGAGTYNEQFF.